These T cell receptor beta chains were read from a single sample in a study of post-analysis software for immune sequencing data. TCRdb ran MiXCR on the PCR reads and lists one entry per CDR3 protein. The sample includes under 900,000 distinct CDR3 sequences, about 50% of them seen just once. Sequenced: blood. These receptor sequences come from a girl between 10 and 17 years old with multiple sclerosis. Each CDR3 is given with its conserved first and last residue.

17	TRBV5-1	CASSPGLAGERADTQYF
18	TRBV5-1	CASSLDDIAGVSTDTQYF
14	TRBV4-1	CASSLEPNQETQYF
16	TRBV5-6	CASSLMSGQGIHIQYF
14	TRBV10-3	CAISDISGSYEQYF
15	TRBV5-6	CASSLGRLAGGEQFF
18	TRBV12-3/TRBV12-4	CASSLRVSALGSYNEQFF
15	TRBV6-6	CASSNRTSGSGEQYF
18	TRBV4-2	CASSPWTGSGVSNQPQHF
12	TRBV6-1	CASSGGGNIQYF
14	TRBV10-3	CAISRDRVSYEQYF
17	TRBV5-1	CASSLAGAGVVSNERFF
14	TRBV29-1	CSVTTGIKNTEAFF
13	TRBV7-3	CASSSETGNGYTF
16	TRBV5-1	CASSLAFLLAHNEQFF
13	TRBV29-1	CSVGGLAGVGQFF
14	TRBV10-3	CAISLASSYNEQFF
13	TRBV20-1	CSARPLAVGEQFF
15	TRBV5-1	CASSVTTGQRYGYTF
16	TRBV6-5	CASSYSPKGANNEQFF
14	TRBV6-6	CASSYTTGSDEQYF
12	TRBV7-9	CASSLVLAEAFF
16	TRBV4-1	CASSQQEVGLLDEQYF
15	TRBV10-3	CAISEWDSPHYGYTF
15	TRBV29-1	CSAAELAGAYNEQFF
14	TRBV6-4	CASSGGDNYNEQFF
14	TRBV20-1	CSASWDARGQPQHF
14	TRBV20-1	CSARAGTANNEQFF
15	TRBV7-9	CASSSLVTGGYEQYF
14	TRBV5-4	CASSLFLAGETQYF
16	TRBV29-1	CSVVWGQGELNTEAFF
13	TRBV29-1	CSALQGLDTEAFF
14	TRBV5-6	CASSRPGVRETQYF
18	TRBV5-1	CASSLHLSGGHLVGELFF
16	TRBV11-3	CASSSVAGSSTDTQYF
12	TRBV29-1	CSVMQGPYEQYF
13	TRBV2	CASRAPGPWGYTF
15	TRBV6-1	CASRPGDPSSYEQYF
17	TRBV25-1	CASSPSGTGVAKNIQYF
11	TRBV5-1	CASSYTNEQFF
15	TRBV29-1	CSVEDQGRVAETQYF
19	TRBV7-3	CASSLTGLAGRRNTGELFF
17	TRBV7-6	CASSLGSGSSYNSPLHF
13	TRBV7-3	CASSDGTQETQYF
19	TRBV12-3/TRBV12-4	CASSLRSRLAGGDEETQYF
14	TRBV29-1	CSARKTGAGNTIYF
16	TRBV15	CATSRSPTGVGPEQYF
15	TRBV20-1	CSARGSRDFRDTQYF
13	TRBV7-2	CASSSRGWSEQFF
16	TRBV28	CASTLWAGNSNQPQHF
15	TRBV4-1	CASSLVTAAREAQYF